The rows below give T cell receptor beta chains drawn from one sample of a study of human T cells and chemical hapten exposure. MiXCR, run by TCRdb on the RACE reads, gives a single entry per CDR3 protein. The sample has about 380,000 distinct CDR3 sequences; approximately 5.1% are singletons. The input for sequencing was whole blood, taken in connection with sensitization to the hapten diphenylcyclopropenone (DPC). These receptor sequences come from a woman in her forties or fifties with alopecia areata. Some clones in this sample may be carry-over from other donors' samples. CDR3s include the opening cysteine and the closing phenylalanine or tryptophan. Each record gives: clone size, V gene, D gene, J gene, CDR3 DNA, CDR3 protein. D genes are given only for firm matches. Size values are once, few and many counts, or a class for expanded clones, and some rows have none.

few,TRBV20-1,TRBD2,TRBJ2-3,TGCAGTGCAATGGAGAGGCGGGAGGTCACAGATACGCAGTATTTT,CSAMERREVTDTQYF
many,TRBV7-2,TRBD1,TRBJ1-5,TGTGCCAGCAGCTTGAGACAGGGCGACAATCAGCCCCAGCATTTT,CASSLRQGDNQPQHF
many,TRBV9,TRBD2,TRBJ2-3,TGTGCCAGCAGCGTAGTCGGGGGGGCAGATACGCAGTATTTT,CASSVVGGADTQYF
once,TRBV3-1,.,TRBJ1-1,TGTGCCAGCAGCTCTTTCGGGGGCACTGAAGCTTTCTTT,CASSSFGGTEAFF
.,TRBV19,.,TRBJ1-5,TGTGCCAGTTCCCTCAGTAGGCATCTCAATCAGCCCCAGCATTTT,CASSLSRHLNQPQHF
few,TRBV7-9,TRBD1,TRBJ1-5,TGTGCCAGCAGCTCGACAGGGGGGTCGAGCAATCAGCCCCAGCATTTT,CASSSTGGSSNQPQHF
.,TRBV4-2,.,TRBJ2-1,TGTGCCAGCAGCCAAGAATGGGCAGGGACCTACAATGAGCAGTTCTTC,CASSQEWAGTYNEQFF
.,TRBV7-9,TRBD1,TRBJ1-2,TGTGCCAGCAGCTTTGACAGGGGGTCCAGCTACACCTTC,CASSFDRGSSYTF
many,TRBV2,TRBD2,TRBJ2-7,TGTGCCCACGGGGAGGGTACAACCTACGAGCAGTACTTC,CAHGEGTTYEQYF
many,TRBV7-2,.,TRBJ2-2,TGTGCCAGCAGCTTATTCCAGGGAGTCAGCACCGGGGAGCTGTTTTTT,CASSLFQGVSTGELFF
few,TRBV20-1,.,TRBJ2-3,TGCAGTGCTAGTGGGACTCTTAGCACAGATACGCAGTATTTT,CSASGTLSTDTQYF
few,TRBV12-5,TRBD1,TRBJ1-6,TGTGCTAGTTCCAATGGGACAGGGTACTCACCCCTCCACTTT,CASSNGTGYSPLHF
many,TRBV12-3/TRBV12-4,TRBD1,TRBJ2-5,TGTGCCAGCACCCTAGGGGGGACAGGGGGCCAAGAGACCCAGTACTTC,CASTLGGTGGQETQYF
few,TRBV27,TRBD2,TRBJ2-4,TGTGCCAGCAGTTTGACCGGACTAGCGACAGCCAAAAACATTCAGTACTTC,CASSLTGLATAKNIQYF
.,TRBV20-1,.,TRBJ2-7,TGCAGTGCCCCGGTCCCCGGGACACCTCACTACGAGCAGTACTTC,CSAPVPGTPHYEQYF
.,TRBV5-1,.,TRBJ2-2,TGCGCCAGCAGCTCTGATGCGACCGGGGAGCTGTTTTTT,CASSSDATGELFF
many,TRBV12-3/TRBV12-4,.,TRBJ2-3,TGTGCCAGCCAGGGGCCGAGCACAGATACGCAGTATTTT,CASQGPSTDTQYF
.,TRBV7-9,TRBD1,TRBJ2-4,TGTGCCAGCCGCCGGGACAGAAACATTCAGTACTTC,CASRRDRNIQYF
many,TRBV20-1,TRBD2,TRBJ2-1,TGCAGTGCTGAACTCCAAGCGGGAGTGGGGAATGAGCAGTTCTTC,CSAELQAGVGNEQFF
few,TRBV6-5,TRBD2,TRBJ2-2,TGTGCCAGCAGCTCGAGCGGGGGGCCGAACACCGGGGAGCTGTTTTTT,CASSSSGGPNTGELFF
many,TRBV29-1,TRBD1,TRBJ1-1,TGCAGCGTTGGGGGTATAGGGGGCAAGAGCGGCACTGAAGCTTTCTTT,CSVGGIGGKSGTEAFF
many,TRBV6-5,.,TRBJ2-2,TGTGCCAGCAGTTACCGGACAGCCACCGGGGAGCTGTTTTTT,CASSYRTATGELFF
many,TRBV20-1,.,TRBJ1-2,TGCAGTGCACCCCTCCTGGGGGGGCCCTATGGCTACACCTTC,CSAPLLGGPYGYTF
many,TRBV28,.,TRBJ2-1,TGTGCCAGCAGTTTTACTCACAATGAGCAGTTCTTC,CASSFTHNEQFF
.,TRBV5-1,.,TRBJ2-7,TGCGCCAGCAGCTTGGTTCGGGGCTTCACCTACGAGCAGTACTTC,CASSLVRGFTYEQYF